These 3 T cell receptor beta chains were sequenced from one sample in a study of Tregs in tolerant kidney transplant recipients. The method was immunoSEQ multiplex PCR; TCRdb's version includes in-frame clones alone and lacks a portion of them. The data show roughly 69,000 clones, around 90% seen once. Sample: CD4+ T cells from blood, taken before the transplant. Receptor source: a human donor who received a combined kidney and bone marrow transplant.

The count of this clone is one. The chain couples TRBV2 to TRBJ1-1; D not certain. Trimming took off 5 bases at V and 10 bases at J, with 17 bases between the two ends. The germline V gene has CDR1 SNHLY and CDR2 FYNNEI. The CDR3 has 13 residues. CDR3 bases: TGTGCCAGCAGTATTGGCTTAATGCCTGCAGCTTTCTTT. Translating gives CASSIGLMPAAFF.

The genes are TRBV28 and TRBJ2-3, with 14 bases matching TRBD2. Germline CDR1 MDHEN, CDR2 SYDVKM. This CDR3 contains 19 residues. Trimming took 5 bases from V and 5 from J; bases not matched to a gene: 15. CDR3 region: CASSARLGTSGSLIDTQYF. The CDR3 bases are TGTGCCAGCAGTGCCCGACTGGGGACTAGCGGGAGTCTTATAGATACGCAGTATTTT. Looking up the rest from reference TRBV28 and TRBJ2-3 gives the full variable domain: DVKVTQSSRYLVKRTGEKVFLECVQDMDHENMFWYRQDPGLGLRLIYFSYDVKMKEKGDIPEGYSVSREKKERFSLILESASTNQTSMYLCASSARLGTSGSLIDTQYFGPGTRLTVL.

The chain employs TRBV7-2 and TRBJ2-7; 11 bases match TRBD2. The V gene's germline CDR1 is SGHTA and CDR2 FQGNSA. The trim removed 5 bases at V and 7 bases at J, leaving 19 bases unmatched. This CDR3 contains 18 residues. DNA for the CDR3: TGTGCCAGCAGCCCGGGACTAGCGGTTCCTAGGGTGCCCTTTGAGCAGTACTTC. Translating gives CASSPGLAVPRVPFEQYF.